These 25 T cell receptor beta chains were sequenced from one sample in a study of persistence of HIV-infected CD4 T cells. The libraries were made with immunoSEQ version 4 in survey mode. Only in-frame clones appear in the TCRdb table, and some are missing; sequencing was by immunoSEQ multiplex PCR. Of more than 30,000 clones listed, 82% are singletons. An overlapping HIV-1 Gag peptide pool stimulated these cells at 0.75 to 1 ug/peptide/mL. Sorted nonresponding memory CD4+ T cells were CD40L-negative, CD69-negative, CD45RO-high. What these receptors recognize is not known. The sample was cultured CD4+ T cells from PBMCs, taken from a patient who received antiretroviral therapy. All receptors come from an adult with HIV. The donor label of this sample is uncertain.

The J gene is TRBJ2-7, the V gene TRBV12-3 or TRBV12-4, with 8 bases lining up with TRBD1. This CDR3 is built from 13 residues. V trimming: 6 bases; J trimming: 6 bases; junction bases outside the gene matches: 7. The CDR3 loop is CASSLTGVGEQYV. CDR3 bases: TGTGCCAGCAGCCTGACAGGGGTCGGCGAGCAGTACGTC.

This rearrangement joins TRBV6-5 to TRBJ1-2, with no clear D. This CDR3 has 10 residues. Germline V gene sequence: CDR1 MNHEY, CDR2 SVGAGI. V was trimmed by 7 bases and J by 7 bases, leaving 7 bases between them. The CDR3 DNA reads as TGTGCCAGCACGGATCCTGGCTACACCTTC. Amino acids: CASTDPGYTF.

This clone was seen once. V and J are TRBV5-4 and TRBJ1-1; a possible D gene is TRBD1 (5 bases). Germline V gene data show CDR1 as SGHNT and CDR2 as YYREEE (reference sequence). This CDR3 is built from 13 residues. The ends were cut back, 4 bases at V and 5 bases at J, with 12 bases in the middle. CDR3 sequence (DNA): TGTGCCAGCAGCGGGACGTGGGGGACTGAAGCTTTCTTT. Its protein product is CASSGTWGTEAFF.

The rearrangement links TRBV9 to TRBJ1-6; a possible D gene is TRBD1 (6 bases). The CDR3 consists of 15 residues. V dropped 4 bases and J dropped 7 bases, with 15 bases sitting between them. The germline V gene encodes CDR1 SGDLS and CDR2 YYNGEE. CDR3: CASSQGGAPNSPLHF. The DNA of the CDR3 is TGTGCCAGCAGCCAAGGGGGGGCTCCCAATTCACCCCTCCACTTT. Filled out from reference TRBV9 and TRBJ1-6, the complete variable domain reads DSGVTQTPKHLITATGQRVTLRCSPRSGDLSVYWYQQSLDQGLQFLIQYYNGEERAKGNILERFSAQQFPDLHSELNLSSLELGDSALYFCASSQGGAPNSPLHFGNGTRLTVT.

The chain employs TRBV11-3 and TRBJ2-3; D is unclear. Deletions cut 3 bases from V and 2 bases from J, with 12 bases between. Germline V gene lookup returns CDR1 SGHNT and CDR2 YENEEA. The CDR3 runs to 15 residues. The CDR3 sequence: CASSLGSFSTDTQYF. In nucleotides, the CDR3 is TGTGCCAGCAGCTTGGGTAGTTTTTCCACAGATACGCAGTATTTT.

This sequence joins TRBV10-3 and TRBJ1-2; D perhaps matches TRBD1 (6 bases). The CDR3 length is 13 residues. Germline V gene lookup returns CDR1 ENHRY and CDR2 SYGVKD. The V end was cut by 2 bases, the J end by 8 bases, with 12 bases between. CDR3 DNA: TGTGCCATCAGTGAGCAGGGGCTGGACGGCTACACCTTC. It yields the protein CAISEQGLDGYTF.

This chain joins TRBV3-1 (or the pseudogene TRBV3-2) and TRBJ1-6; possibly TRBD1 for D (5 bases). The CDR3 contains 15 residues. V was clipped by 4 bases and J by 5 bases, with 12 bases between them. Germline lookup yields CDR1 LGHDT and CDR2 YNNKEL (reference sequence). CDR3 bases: TGTGCCAGCAGCCGTCTGGGGGGAGATAATTCACCCCTCCACTTT. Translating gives CASSRLGGDNSPLHF.

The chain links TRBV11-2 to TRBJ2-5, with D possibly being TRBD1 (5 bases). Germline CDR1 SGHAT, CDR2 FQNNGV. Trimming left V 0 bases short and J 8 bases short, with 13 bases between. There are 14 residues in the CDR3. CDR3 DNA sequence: TGTGCCAGCAGCTTAGATTGGCAGGGAACTACCCAGTACTTC. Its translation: CASSLDWQGTTQYF.

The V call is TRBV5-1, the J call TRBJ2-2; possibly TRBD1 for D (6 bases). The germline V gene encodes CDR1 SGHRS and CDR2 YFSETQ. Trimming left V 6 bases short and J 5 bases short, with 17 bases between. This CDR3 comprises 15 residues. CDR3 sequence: CASTNPRGFTGELFF. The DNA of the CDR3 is TGCGCCAGCACCAATCCGAGGGGGTTTACCGGGGAGCTGTTTTTT.

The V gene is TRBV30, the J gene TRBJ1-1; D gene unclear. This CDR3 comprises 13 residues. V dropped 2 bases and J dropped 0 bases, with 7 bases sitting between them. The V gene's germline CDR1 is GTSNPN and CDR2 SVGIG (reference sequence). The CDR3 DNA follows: TGTGCCTGGAGTCGCAGCATGAACACTGAAGCTTTCTTT. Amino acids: CAWSRSMNTEAFF.

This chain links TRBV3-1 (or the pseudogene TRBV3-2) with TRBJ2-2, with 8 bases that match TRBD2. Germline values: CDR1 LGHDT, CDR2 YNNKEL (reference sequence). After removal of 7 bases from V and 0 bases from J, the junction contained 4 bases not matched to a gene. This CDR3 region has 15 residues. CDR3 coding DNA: TGTGCCAGCATGTTAGCGGGGTCGAACACCGGGGAGCTGTTTTTT. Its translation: CASMLAGSNTGELFF.

DNA of the CDR3: TGTGCCAGCAGCCAAGGCCGGGCGGGTGAAAAACTGTTTTTT. It encodes CASSQGRAGEKLFF. The V call is TRBV3-1 (or the pseudogene TRBV3-2), the J call TRBJ1-4; D unresolved. The germline V and J ends were trimmed by 1 base and 7 bases, with 10 bases remaining between them. This CDR3 contains 14 residues. Germline CDR1 and CDR2: LGHDT and YNNKEL (reference sequence).

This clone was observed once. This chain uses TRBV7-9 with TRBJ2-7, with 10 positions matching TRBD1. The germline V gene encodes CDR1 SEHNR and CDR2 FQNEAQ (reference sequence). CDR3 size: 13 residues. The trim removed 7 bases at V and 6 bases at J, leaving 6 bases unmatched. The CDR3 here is CASNGDRGGEQYV. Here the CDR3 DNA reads TGTGCCAGCAACGGGGACAGGGGAGGCGAGCAGTACGTC.

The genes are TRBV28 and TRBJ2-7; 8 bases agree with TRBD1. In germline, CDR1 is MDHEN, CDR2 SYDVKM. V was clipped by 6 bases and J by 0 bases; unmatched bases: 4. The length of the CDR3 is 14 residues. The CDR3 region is CASSPGGSSYEQYF. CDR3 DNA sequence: TGTGCCAGCAGCCCAGGGGGCAGCTCCTACGAGCAGTACTTC.

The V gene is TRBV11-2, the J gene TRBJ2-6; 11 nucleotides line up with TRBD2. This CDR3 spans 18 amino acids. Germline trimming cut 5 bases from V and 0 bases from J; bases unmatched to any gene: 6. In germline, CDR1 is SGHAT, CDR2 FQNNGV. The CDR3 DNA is TGTGCCAGCAGCCGCGGACTAGCGGGTTCCTCTGGGGCCAACGTCCTGACTTTC. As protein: CASSRGLAGSSGANVLTF.

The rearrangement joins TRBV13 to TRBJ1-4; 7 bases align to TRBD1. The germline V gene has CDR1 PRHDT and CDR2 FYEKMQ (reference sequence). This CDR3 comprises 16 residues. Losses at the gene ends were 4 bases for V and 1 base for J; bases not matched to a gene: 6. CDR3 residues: CASSSTGLGTNEKLFF. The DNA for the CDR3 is TGTGCCAGCAGCTCGACAGGGTTAGGAACTAATGAAAAACTGTTTTTT.

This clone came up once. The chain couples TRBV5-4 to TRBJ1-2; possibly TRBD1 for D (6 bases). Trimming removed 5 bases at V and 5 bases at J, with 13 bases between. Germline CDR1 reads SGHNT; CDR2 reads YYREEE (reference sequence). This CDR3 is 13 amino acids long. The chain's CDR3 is CASRPGQQYGYTF. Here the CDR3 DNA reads TGTGCCAGCAGACCTGGACAGCAGTATGGCTACACCTTC.

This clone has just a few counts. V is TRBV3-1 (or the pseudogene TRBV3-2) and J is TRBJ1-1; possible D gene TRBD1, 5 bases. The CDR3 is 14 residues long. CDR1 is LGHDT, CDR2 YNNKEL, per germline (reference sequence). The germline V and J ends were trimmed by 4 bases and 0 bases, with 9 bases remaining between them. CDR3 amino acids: CASSPGLLNTEAFF. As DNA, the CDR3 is TGTGCCAGCAGCCCGGGGCTCTTGAACACTGAAGCTTTCTTT.

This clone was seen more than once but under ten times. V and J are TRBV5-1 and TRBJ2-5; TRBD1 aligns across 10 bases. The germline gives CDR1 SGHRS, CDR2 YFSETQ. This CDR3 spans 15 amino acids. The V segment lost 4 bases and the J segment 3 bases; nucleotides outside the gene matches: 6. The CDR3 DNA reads TGCGCCAGCAGCACCCTGACAGGGGGCGAAGAGACCCAGTACTTC. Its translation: CASSTLTGGEETQYF. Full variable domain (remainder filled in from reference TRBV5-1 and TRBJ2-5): KAGVTQTPRYLIKTRGQQVTLSCSPISGHRSVSWYQQTPGQGLQFLFEYFSETQRNKGNFPGRFSGRQFSNSRSEMNVSTLELGDSALYLCASSTLTGGEETQYFGPGTRLLVL.

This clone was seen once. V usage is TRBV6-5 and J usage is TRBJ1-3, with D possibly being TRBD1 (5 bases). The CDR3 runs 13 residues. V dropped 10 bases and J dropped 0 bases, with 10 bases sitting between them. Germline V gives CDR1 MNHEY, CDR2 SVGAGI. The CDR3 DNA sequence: TGTGCCATCTGCGACAGCTCTGGAAACACCATATATTTT. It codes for CAICDSSGNTIYF.

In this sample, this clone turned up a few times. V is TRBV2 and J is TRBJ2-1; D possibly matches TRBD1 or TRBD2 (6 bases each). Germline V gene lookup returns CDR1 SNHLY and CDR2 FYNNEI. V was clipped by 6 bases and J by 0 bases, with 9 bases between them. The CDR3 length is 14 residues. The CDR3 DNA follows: TGTGCCAGCAGCTCGGGGGCCTCCTACAATGAGCAGTTCTTC. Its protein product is CASSSGASYNEQFF.

The CDR3 loop is CASSLSSGNGELFF. Written as DNA, the CDR3 is TGCGCCAGCAGCTTATCTAGCGGGAATGGGGAGCTGTTTTTT. V gene TRBV5-1 combines with J gene TRBJ2-2; 9 bases align to TRBD2. CDR1 is SGHRS, CDR2 YFSETQ, per germline. The CDR3 extends over 14 amino acids. V dropped 2 bases and J dropped 8; count of bases not matched to a gene: 4. Drawing the rest from reference TRBV5-1 and TRBJ2-2, the complete variable domain is KAGVTQTPRYLIKTRGQQVTLSCSPISGHRSVSWYQQTPGQGLQFLFEYFSETQRNKGNFPGRFSGRQFSNSRSEMNVSTLELGDSALYLCASSLSSGNGELFFGEGSRLTVL.

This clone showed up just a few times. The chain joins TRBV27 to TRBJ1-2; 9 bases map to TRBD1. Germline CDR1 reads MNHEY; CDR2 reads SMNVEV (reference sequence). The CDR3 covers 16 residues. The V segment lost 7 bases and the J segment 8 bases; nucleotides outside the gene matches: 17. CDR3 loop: CASTKSNRGRGLGYTF. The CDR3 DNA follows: TGTGCCAGCACCAAGTCGAACAGGGGGCGCGGGCTCGGCTACACCTTC.

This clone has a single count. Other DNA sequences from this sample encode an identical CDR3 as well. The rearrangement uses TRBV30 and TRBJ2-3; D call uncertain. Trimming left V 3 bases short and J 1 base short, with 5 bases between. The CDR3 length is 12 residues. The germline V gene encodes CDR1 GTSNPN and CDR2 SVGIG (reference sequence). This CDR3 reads CAWSVGTDTQYF. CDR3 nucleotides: TGTGCCTGGAGCGTGGGCACAGATACGCAGTATTTT.

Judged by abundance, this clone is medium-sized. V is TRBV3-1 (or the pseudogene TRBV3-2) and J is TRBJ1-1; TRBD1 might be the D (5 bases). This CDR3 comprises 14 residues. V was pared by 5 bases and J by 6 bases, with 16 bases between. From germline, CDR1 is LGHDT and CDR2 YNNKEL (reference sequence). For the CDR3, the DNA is TGTGCCAGCAGCGAGACATATGACAGATCTGAAGCTTTCTTT. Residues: CASSETYDRSEAFF.